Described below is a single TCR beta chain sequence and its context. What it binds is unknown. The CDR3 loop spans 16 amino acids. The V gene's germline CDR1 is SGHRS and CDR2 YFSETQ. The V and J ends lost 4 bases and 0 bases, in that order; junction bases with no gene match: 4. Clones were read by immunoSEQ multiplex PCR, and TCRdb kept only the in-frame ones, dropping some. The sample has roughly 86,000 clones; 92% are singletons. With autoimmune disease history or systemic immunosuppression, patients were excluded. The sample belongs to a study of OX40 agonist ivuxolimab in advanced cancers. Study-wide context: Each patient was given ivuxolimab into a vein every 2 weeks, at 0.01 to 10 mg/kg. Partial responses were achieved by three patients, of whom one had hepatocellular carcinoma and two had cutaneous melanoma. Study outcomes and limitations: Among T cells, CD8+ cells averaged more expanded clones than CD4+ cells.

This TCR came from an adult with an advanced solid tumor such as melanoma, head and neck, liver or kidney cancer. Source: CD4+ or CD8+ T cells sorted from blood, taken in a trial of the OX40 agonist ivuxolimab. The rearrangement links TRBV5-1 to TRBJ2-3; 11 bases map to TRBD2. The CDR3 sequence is CASSPGTSGSTDTQYF. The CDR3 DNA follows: TGCGCCAGCAGCCCCGGGACTAGCGGAAGCACAGATACGCAGTATTTT.